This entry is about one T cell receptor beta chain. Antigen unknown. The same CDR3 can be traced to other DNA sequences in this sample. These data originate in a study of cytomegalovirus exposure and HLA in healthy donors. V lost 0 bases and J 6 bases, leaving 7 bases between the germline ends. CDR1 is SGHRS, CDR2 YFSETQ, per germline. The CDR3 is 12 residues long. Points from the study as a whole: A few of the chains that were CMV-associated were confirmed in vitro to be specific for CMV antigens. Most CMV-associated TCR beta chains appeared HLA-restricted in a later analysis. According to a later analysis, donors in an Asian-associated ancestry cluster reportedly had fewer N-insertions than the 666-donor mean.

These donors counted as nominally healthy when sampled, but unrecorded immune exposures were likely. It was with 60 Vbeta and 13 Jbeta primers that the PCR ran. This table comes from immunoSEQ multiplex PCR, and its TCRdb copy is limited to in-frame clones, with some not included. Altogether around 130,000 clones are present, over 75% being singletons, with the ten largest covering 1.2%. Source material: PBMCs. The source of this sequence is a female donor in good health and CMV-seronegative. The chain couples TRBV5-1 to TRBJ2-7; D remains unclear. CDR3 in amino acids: CASSLVGGEQYF. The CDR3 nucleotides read TGCGCCAGCAGCTTGGTTGGCGGCGAGCAGTACTTC.